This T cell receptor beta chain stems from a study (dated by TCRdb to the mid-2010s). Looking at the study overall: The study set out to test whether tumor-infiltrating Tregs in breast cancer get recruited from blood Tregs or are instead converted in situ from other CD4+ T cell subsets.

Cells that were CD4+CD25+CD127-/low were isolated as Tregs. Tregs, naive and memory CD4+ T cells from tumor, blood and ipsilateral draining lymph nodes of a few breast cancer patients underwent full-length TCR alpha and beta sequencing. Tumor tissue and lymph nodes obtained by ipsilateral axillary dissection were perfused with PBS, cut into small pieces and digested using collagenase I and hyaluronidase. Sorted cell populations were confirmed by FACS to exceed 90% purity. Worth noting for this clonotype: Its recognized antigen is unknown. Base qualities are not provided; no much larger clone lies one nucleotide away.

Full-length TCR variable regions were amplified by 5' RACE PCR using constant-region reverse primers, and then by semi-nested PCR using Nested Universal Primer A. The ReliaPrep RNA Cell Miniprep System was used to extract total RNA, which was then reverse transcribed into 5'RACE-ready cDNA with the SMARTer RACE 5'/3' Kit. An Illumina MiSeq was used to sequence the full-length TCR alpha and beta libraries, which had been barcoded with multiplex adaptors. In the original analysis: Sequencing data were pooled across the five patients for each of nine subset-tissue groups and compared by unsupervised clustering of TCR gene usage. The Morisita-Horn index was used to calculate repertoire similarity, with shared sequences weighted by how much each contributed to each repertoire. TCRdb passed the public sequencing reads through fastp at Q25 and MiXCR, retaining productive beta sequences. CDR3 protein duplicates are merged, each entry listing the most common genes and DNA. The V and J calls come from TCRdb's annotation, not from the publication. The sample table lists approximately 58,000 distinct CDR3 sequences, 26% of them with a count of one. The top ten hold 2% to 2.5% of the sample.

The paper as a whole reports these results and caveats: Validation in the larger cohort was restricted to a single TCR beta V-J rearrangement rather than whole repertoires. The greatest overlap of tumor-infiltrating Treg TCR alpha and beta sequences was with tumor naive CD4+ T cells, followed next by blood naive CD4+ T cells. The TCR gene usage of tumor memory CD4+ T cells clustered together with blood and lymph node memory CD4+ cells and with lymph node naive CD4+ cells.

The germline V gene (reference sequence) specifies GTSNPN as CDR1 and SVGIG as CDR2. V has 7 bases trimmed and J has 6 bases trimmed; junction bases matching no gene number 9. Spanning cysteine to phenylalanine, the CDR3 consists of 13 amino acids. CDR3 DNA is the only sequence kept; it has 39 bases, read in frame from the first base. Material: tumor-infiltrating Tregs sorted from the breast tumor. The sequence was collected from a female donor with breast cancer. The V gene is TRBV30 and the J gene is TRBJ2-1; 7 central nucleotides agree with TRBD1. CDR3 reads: CASKATGVNEQFF. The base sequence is TGTGCCTCAAAGGCAACAGGGGTCAATGAGCAGTTCTTC.